This is a list of T cell receptor beta chains from one sample in a study of blood T cell repertoires in COVID-19. Here immunoSEQ multiplex PCR was the method, and the copy in TCRdb shows in-frame clones only, minus some. The sample shows a few hundred thousand clones, roughly nine tenths of them seen only once. Material for sequencing was peripheral blood. The source is a man aged 18-30 years with active or convalescent COVID-19. Each CDR3 is given with its conserved first and last residue. Fields, in order: D gene, clone size, V gene, J gene, CDR3 protein, CDR3 DNA. The D gene is left open where the match is weak. Clone size appears in some rows only: once, few, many, or a class for an expanded clone.

D: .; size: .; V: TRBV19; J: TRBJ2-2; CDR3: CASSEGVYTGELFF; DNA: TGTGCCAGTAGCGAGGGGGTGTACACCGGGGAGCTGTTTTTT
D: .; size: once; V: TRBV7-6; J: TRBJ2-5; CDR3: CASSFVAGFQETQYF; DNA: TGTGCCAGCAGCTTCGTGGCGGGATTCCAAGAGACCCAGTACTTC
D: TRBD2; size: .; V: TRBV6-5; J: TRBJ2-3; CDR3: CASSSRSGSADTQYF; DNA: TGTGCCAGCAGTTCACGTAGCGGGAGTGCAGATACGCAGTATTTT
D: TRBD2; size: .; V: TRBV6-5; J: TRBJ2-2; CDR3: CASSYSLAGNTGELFF; DNA: TGTGCCAGCAGTTACTCACTAGCGGGAAACACCGGGGAGCTGTTTTTT
D: .; size: .; V: TRBV9; J: TRBJ2-2; CDR3: CASSILWGAGGELFF; DNA: TGTGCCAGCAGCATTCTATGGGGAGCTGGCGGGGAGCTGTTTTTT
D: .; size: once; V: TRBV7-3; J: TRBJ2-5; CDR3: CASSLRSGVFETQYF; DNA: TGTGCCAGCAGCTTAAGGTCGGGAGTGTTCGAGACCCAGTACTTC
D: .; size: .; V: TRBV5-1; J: TRBJ2-2; CDR3: CASSPQGLTGELFF; DNA: TGCGCCAGCAGCCCGCAGGGGCTCACCGGGGAGCTGTTTTTT
D: TRBD1; size: .; V: TRBV4-1; J: TRBJ2-7; CDR3: CASSARTGNEQYF; DNA: TGCGCCAGCAGCGCCCGGACAGGTAACGAGCAGTACTTC
D: TRBD2; size: .; V: TRBV28; J: TRBJ2-1; CDR3: CASSSSGSNEQFF; DNA: TGTGCCAGCAGTTCAAGCGGGAGCAATGAGCAGTTCTTC
D: .; size: .; V: TRBV6-1; J: TRBJ1-4; CDR3: CASSDPTGNEKLFF; DNA: TGTGCCAGCAGTGACCCGACAGGCAATGAAAAACTGTTTTTT
D: .; size: once; V: TRBV6-2/TRBV6-3; J: TRBJ2-7; CDR3: CASSYQTGHEQYF; DNA: TGTGCCAGCAGTTACCAAACAGGACACGAGCAGTACTTC
D: .; size: .; V: TRBV3-1/TRBV3-2; J: TRBJ1-1; CDR3: CASSPRFRAQGSTEAFF; DNA: TGTGCCAGCAGCCCGCGGTTCCGCGCGCAGGGTTCCACTGAAGCTTTCTTT
D: .; size: .; V: TRBV7-2; J: TRBJ2-3; CDR3: CASSPLEAFGTDTQYF; DNA: TGTGCCAGCAGCCCACTTGAGGCATTTGGCACAGATACGCAGTATTTT
D: TRBD1; size: .; V: TRBV27; J: TRBJ2-7; CDR3: CASGVGTGYGEQYF; DNA: TGTGCCAGCGGGGTGGGGACAGGGTATGGCGAGCAGTACTTC
D: TRBD2; size: .; V: TRBV5-1; J: TRBJ2-3; CDR3: CASSSGLAGQSTDTQYF; DNA: TGCGCCAGCAGCTCCGGACTAGCGGGGCAGAGCACAGATACGCAGTATTTT
D: .; size: .; V: TRBV7-9; J: TRBJ1-1; CDR3: CASSLGFGTEAFF; DNA: TGTGCCAGCAGCTTAGGGTTCGGCACTGAAGCTTTCTTT
D: .; size: .; V: TRBV5-8; J: TRBJ2-3; CDR3: CASSRGLTDTQYF; DNA: TGTGCCAGCAGTCGAGGGTTGACAGATACGCAGTATTTT
D: .; size: .; V: TRBV28; J: TRBJ2-1; CDR3: CASSLINSRNEQFF; DNA: TGTGCCAGCAGTTTAATAAACAGTAGGAATGAGCAGTTCTTC
D: TRBD2; size: .; V: TRBV19; J: TRBJ2-5; CDR3: CASSMGGSVETQYF; DNA: TGTGCCAGTAGTATGGGGGGGTCTGTGGAGACCCAGTACTTC
D: .; size: .; V: TRBV19; J: TRBJ1-3; CDR3: CASAGAGAISGNTIYF; DNA: TGTGCCAGCGCCGGGGCGGGGGCGATCTCTGGAAACACCATATATTTT
D: .; size: .; V: TRBV5-1; J: TRBJ1-4; CDR3: CASSFGFGDGEKLFF; DNA: TGCGCCAGCAGCTTCGGGTTCGGGGATGGAGAAAAACTGTTTTTT
D: .; size: .; V: TRBV19; J: TRBJ2-3; CDR3: CASSIVPPRDPTDTQYF; DNA: TGTGCCAGTAGTATAGTACCCCCCAGGGATCCCACAGATACGCAGTATTTT
D: .; size: .; V: TRBV11-1; J: TRBJ1-1; CDR3: CASSRSTGGTEAFF; DNA: TGTGCCAGCAGCCGATCCACGGGAGGGACTGAAGCTTTCTTT
D: .; size: .; V: TRBV18; J: TRBJ2-4; CDR3: CASSPPGQSDIQYF; DNA: TGTGCCAGCTCACCACCCGGACAGAGCGACATTCAGTACTTC
D: .; size: .; V: TRBV7-6; J: TRBJ1-4; CDR3: CASSLTPVATNEKLFF; DNA: TGTGCCAGCAGCTTGACACCCGTTGCAACTAATGAAAAACTGTTTTTT
D: .; size: .; V: TRBV19; J: TRBJ1-6; CDR3: CASSFDRKVSPLHF; DNA: TGTGCCAGTAGTTTCGACAGGAAGGTTTCACCCCTCCACTTT
D: .; size: .; V: TRBV4-1; J: TRBJ2-2; CDR3: CASSFMGTGRTGELFF; DNA: TGCGCCAGCAGCTTCATGGGTACAGGGCGCACCGGGGAGCTGTTTTTT
D: TRBD1; size: once; V: TRBV7-9; J: TRBJ2-3; CDR3: CASSSGQGSTDTQYF; DNA: TGTGCCAGCAGCTCCGGACAGGGGTCCACAGATACGCAGTATTTT
D: .; size: .; V: TRBV7-9; J: TRBJ1-2; CDR3: CASSPPGAAYYGYTF; DNA: TGTGCCAGCAGCCCCCCAGGGGCAGCGTACTATGGCTACACCTTC
D: .; size: once; V: TRBV24-1; J: TRBJ2-5; CDR3: CATSDGSASEKTQYF; DNA: TGTGCCACCAGTGATGGGTCAGCCTCGGAGAAGACCCAGTACTTC
D: .; size: .; V: TRBV9; J: TRBJ2-1; CDR3: CASSVRAPPSNEQFF; DNA: TGTGCCAGCAGCGTACGAGCCCCCCCTTCCAATGAGCAGTTCTTC
D: .; size: .; V: TRBV6-5; J: TRBJ2-6; CDR3: CASGQSSSGANVLTF; DNA: TGTGCCAGCGGACAGTCGAGCTCTGGGGCCAACGTCCTGACTTTC
D: .; size: .; V: TRBV19; J: TRBJ1-4; CDR3: CASSINELTLGKLFF; DNA: TGTGCCAGTAGTATTAATGAGCTTACCCTCGGAAAACTGTTTTTT
D: .; size: .; V: TRBV28; J: TRBJ2-7; CDR3: CASRLPLVPYEQYF; DNA: TGTGCCAGCAGACTCCCGCTAGTACCCTACGAGCAGTACTTC
D: TRBD2; size: .; V: TRBV6-1; J: TRBJ2-1; CDR3: CASSELFGGRAKEQFF; DNA: TGTGCCAGCAGTGAATTGTTTGGCGGGAGGGCCAAGGAGCAGTTCTTC
D: TRBD1; size: .; V: TRBV5-1; J: TRBJ1-3; CDR3: CASSLWGTGETDLLNTIYF; DNA: TGCGCCAGCAGCTTGTGGGGGACAGGGGAGACCGACCTCCTGAACACCATATATTTT
D: .; size: .; V: TRBV19; J: TRBJ1-5; CDR3: CASSIGPGQFQHF; DNA: TGTGCCAGTAGTATAGGACCGGGACAATTCCAGCATTTT
D: .; size: .; V: TRBV7-9; J: TRBJ1-5; CDR3: CASSLSTGRDNQPQHF; DNA: TGTGCCAGCAGCTTATCTACAGGGAGGGACAATCAGCCCCAGCATTTT